These 2 T cell receptor beta chains were sequenced from one sample in a study of cytotoxic CD8 clonotypes in ibrutinib-treated CLL. Generated by immunoSEQ multiplex PCR, the TCRdb table keeps only in-frame clones and is missing some. The sample lists tens of thousands of clones, more than 45% occurring once. The sequencing here drew on PBMCs, taken after 12 months of ibrutinib treatment. The receptors originated from a human donor with chronic lymphocytic leukemia.

This clone was picked up a small number of times. The chain combines TRBV19 with TRBJ1-5, with D possibly matching TRBD1 (6 bases). V was cut by 4 bases and J by 4 bases, with 8 bases left in between. Germline assignment: CDR1 LNHDA and CDR2 SQIVND (reference sequence). There are 13 residues in the CDR3. The DNA for the CDR3 is TGTGCCAGTAGTAGGACAGTGAATCAGCCCCAGCATTTT. This gives the protein CASSRTVNQPQHF.

The chain recombines TRBV29-1 with TRBJ2-3, with a weak D call TRBD1 (6 bases). Trimming took 6 bases from V and 2 from J, leaving 15 bases between them. There are 14 residues in the CDR3. From germline, CDR1 is SQVTM and CDR2 ANQGSEA. The CDR3 region is CSVRGYGVTDTQYF. The CDR3 nucleotides read TGCAGCGTCAGGGGCTATGGGGTCACAGATACGCAGTATTTT.